This TCR beta chain was sequenced for a study of control samples from healthy donors and cancer patients. Some clones are missing from TCRdb's copy, which holds only in-frame ones; the method was immunoSEQ multiplex PCR. The sample contains 150,000 to 200,000 clones, 85% to 95% of which appear only once. Germline CDR1 SQVTM, CDR2 ANQGSEA. V was clipped by 5 bases and J by 5 bases; unmatched bases: 9. There are 15 residues in the CDR3. This clone turned up a few times. This receptor was identified in a man aged 18 to 35 in good health. The sequenced sample was blood. This chain connects TRBV29-1 to TRBJ1-1, with TRBD1 matching 12 bases. The CDR3, as DNA: TGCAGCGTTATCTATTCGGGACAGGGGGCTACTGAAGCTTTCTTT. Translation: CSVIYSGQGATEAFF.